These T cell receptor beta chains were read from a single sample in a study of blood T cell repertoires in COVID-19. The assay was immunoSEQ multiplex PCR, and TCRdb's table has in-frame clones only and misses some. The table records about 420,000 clones, about 87% of them present only once. Input material: peripheral blood. Receptor source: a man aged 18 to 29 with COVID-19, enrolled during active disease. Both conserved end residues are part of each CDR3. A D gene is named only where the DNA matches it firmly. A clone size is listed for some rows: how often the clone was seen (once, few, many), or a class if it is expanded.

abundance: .
j_gene: TRBJ2-1
v_gene: TRBV2
d_gene: TRBD2
CDR3nt: TGTGCCAGCAGCCCTCACTCCGGGACTAGCGGGTACAATGAGCAGTTCTTC
CDR3aa: CASSPHSGTSGYNEQFF

abundance: few
j_gene: TRBJ2-7
v_gene: TRBV7-9
d_gene: TRBD2
CDR3nt: TGTGCCAGCAGCTTAGGTCTAGCGGGGGCCTTTGGGGACGAGCAGTACTTC
CDR3aa: CASSLGLAGAFGDEQYF

abundance: .
j_gene: TRBJ2-1
v_gene: TRBV7-7
d_gene: .
CDR3nt: TGTGCTAGCAGCTTGGACCTAGCGAGTTCCTACAATGAGCAGTTCTTC
CDR3aa: CASSLDLASSYNEQFF

abundance: once
j_gene: TRBJ1-1
v_gene: TRBV7-9
d_gene: .
CDR3nt: TGTGCCAGCAGCGGGGGCAGAGAAATGAACACTGAAGCTTTCTTT
CDR3aa: CASSGGREMNTEAFF

abundance: .
j_gene: TRBJ1-1
v_gene: TRBV10-3
d_gene: .
CDR3nt: TGTGCCATCATTCCTGACGGGAAGAGGACTGAAGCTTTCTTT
CDR3aa: CAIIPDGKRTEAFF

abundance: .
j_gene: TRBJ1-5
v_gene: TRBV6-6
d_gene: TRBD1
CDR3nt: TGTGCCAGCAGTTATGGGACAGGGGGCCGTCAGCCCCAGCATTTT
CDR3aa: CASSYGTGGRQPQHF

abundance: .
j_gene: TRBJ1-2
v_gene: TRBV5-1
d_gene: TRBD1
CDR3nt: TGCGCCAGCAGCCTCCCGGGACAGGGGTATGGCTACACCTTC
CDR3aa: CASSLPGQGYGYTF

abundance: .
j_gene: TRBJ2-5
v_gene: TRBV18
d_gene: .
CDR3nt: TGTGCCAGCTCACCTAGAGAGACCCAGTACTTC
CDR3aa: CASSPRETQYF

abundance: few
j_gene: TRBJ2-2
v_gene: TRBV11-3
d_gene: TRBD2
CDR3nt: TGTGCCAGCAGCTTGACTAGCGGGATTAACACCGGGGAGCTGTTTTTT
CDR3aa: CASSLTSGINTGELFF

abundance: .
j_gene: TRBJ2-1
v_gene: TRBV5-4
d_gene: TRBD2
CDR3nt: TGTGCCAGCAGTATTCCGCCAGGACTAGCGGGAGGTGAGCAGTTCTTC
CDR3aa: CASSIPPGLAGGEQFF

abundance: once
j_gene: TRBJ2-1
v_gene: TRBV7-9
d_gene: .
CDR3nt: TGTGCCAGCAGCCCGTGGGGGGCCTACAATGAGCAGTTCTTC
CDR3aa: CASSPWGAYNEQFF

abundance: .
j_gene: TRBJ2-3
v_gene: TRBV6-5
d_gene: .
CDR3nt: TGTGCCAGCCTCGGGACTAGCACAGATACGCAGTATTTT
CDR3aa: CASLGTSTDTQYF